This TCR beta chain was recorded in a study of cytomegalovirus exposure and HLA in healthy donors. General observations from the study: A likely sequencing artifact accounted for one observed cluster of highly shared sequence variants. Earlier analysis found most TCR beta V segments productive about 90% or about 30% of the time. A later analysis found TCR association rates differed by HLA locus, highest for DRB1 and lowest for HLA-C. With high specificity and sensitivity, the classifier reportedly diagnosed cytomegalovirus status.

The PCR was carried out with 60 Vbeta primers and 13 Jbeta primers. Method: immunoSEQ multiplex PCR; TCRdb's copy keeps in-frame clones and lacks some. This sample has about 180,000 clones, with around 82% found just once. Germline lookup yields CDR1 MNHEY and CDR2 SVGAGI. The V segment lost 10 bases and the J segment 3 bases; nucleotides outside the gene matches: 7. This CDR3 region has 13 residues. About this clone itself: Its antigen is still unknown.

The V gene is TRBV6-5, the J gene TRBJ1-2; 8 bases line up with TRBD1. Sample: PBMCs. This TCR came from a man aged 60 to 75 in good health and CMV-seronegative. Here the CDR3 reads CATQGAQDYGYTF. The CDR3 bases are TGTGCCACCCAGGGGGCCCAGGACTATGGCTACACCTTC.